This TCR beta chain comes out of a study of human T cells and chemical hapten exposure. On this clonotype itself: What it recognizes is unknown.

Unique molecular identifiers were linked by the library to individual cDNA molecules. TCRdb fed the RACE reads into MiXCR, producing one record per CDR3 protein. In the table there are tens of thousands of distinct CDR3 sequences, 8.5% to 10% of which are singletons. Overall study findings and caveats: Donors, who had alopecia, may show an immune response that differs from healthy people's.

The time point was: pre-sensitization, week 0. The treatment was: therapeutic diphenylcyclopropenone sensitization with weekly scalp DPC. This sequence was found in a woman in her 40s with alopecia areata. Some clones in this sample may be carry-over from other donors' samples. Sequencing was performed on whole blood, taken in connection with sensitization to the hapten diphenylcyclopropenone (DPC).

CDR3 loop: CASRGTGGPNTEAFF. In nucleotides, the CDR3 is TGTGCCAGCAGGGGGACAGGGGGTCCGAACACTGAAGCTTTCTTT. This rearrangement joins TRBV11-2 to TRBJ1-1; 11 nucleotides agree with TRBD1. Trimming cost V 6 bases and J 1 base; bases outside gene matches: 4. The CDR3 is made up of 15 amino acids. Germline-derived CDR1 and CDR2 are SGHAT and FQNNGV. Filled out from reference TRBV11-2 and TRBJ1-1, the complete variable domain reads EAGVAQSPRYKIIEKRQSVAFWCNPISGHATLYWYQQILGQGPKLLIQFQNNGVVDDSQLPKDRFSAERLKGVDSTLKIQPAKLEDSAVYLCASRGTGGPNTEAFFGQGTRLTVV.